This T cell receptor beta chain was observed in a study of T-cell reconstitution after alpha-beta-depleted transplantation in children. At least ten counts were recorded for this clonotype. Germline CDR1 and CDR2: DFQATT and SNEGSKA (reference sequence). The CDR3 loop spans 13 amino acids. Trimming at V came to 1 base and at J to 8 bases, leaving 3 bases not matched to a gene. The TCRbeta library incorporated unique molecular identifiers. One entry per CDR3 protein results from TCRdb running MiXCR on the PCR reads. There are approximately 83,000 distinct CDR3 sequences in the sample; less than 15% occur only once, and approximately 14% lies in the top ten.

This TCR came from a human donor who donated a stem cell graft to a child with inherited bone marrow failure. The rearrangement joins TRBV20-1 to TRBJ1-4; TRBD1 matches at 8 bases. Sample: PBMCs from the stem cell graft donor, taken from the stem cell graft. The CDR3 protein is CSARGQGWEKLFF. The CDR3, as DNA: TGCAGTGCTAGAGGACAGGGGTGGGAAAAACTGTTTTTT.